This record concerns one TCR beta chain sequence. This CDR3 is 14 amino acids long. The germline V gene encodes CDR1 KGHSH and CDR2 LQKENI. Trimming removed 6 bases from V and 4 bases from J, with 13 bases in between. Some clones are missing from TCRdb's copy, which holds only in-frame ones; the method was immunoSEQ multiplex PCR. The profile shows approximately 60,000 clones, around 82% of them singletons. These data are taken from a study of OX40 agonist ivuxolimab in advanced cancers. Study-level background: Averaging roughly 60 years in age, with a range of roughly 20 to 79, the cohort was 82.7% male.

This receptor was taken from an adult with an advanced solid tumor such as melanoma, head and neck, liver or kidney cancer. V and J are TRBV18 and TRBJ1-5; D is uncertain. Sample: CD4+ or CD8+ T cells sorted from blood, taken in a trial of the OX40 agonist ivuxolimab. As DNA, the CDR3 is TGTGCCAGCTCCGACTATGTCTCGAATCAGCCCCAGCATTTT. It yields the protein CASSDYVSNQPQHF.